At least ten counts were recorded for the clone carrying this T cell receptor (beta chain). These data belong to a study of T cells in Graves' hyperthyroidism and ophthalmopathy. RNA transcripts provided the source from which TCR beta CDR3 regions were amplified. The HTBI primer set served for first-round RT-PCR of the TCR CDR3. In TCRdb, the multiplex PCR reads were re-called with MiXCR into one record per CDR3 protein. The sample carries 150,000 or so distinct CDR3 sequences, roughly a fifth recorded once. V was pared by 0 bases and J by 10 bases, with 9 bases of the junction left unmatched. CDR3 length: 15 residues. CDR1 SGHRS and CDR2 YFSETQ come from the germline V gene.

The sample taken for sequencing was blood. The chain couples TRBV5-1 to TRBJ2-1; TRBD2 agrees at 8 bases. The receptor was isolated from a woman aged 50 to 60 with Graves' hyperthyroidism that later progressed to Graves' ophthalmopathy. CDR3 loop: CASSLASGSSFEQFF. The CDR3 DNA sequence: TGCGCCAGCAGCTTGGCAAGCGGGAGTTCCTTCGAGCAGTTCTTC.